Each of the 30 T cell receptor beta chains below was sequenced from the same sample in a study of blood T cell repertoires in COVID-19. Only in-frame clones appear in the TCRdb table, and some are missing; sequencing was by immunoSEQ multiplex PCR. The sample comprises about 200,000 clones, around four fifths of which are singletons, and 0.9% to 0.95% rests with the top ten. Sample: peripheral blood. Receptors were obtained from a man between 60 and 75 years old with COVID-19, enrolled during active disease.

This clone came up a few times. The CDR3, as DNA: TGTGCCACCAGCCAAAACGAGATGCAGCCCCAGCATTTT. It codes for CATSQNEMQPQHF. The chain combines TRBV15 with TRBJ1-5; D is unresolved. Germline assignment: CDR1 LNHNV and CDR2 YYDKDF (reference sequence). V lost 5 bases, J lost 7 bases, and 12 bases lay in between. CDR3 length: 13 amino acids.

This clone came up once. This chain connects TRBV19 to TRBJ1-4; D is perhaps TRBD1 (5 bases). Germline CDR1 is LNHDA and CDR2 is SQIVND (reference sequence). V was trimmed by 8 bases and J by 4 bases, leaving 11 bases between them. There are 13 residues in the CDR3. The CDR3 sequence: CASSRQINEKLFF. The CDR3 nucleotides are TGTGCCAGTTCTAGACAGATTAATGAAAAACTGTTTTTT. Combining the CDR3 with reference TRBV19 and TRBJ1-4 gives the whole variable domain DGGITQSPKYLFRKEGQNVTLSCEQNLNHDAMYWYRQDPGQGLRLIYYSQIVNDFQKGDIAEGYSVSREKKESFPLTVTSAQKNPTAFYLCASSRQINEKLFFGSGTQLSVL.

This clone showed up just a few times. The chain couples TRBV12-3 or TRBV12-4 to TRBJ2-7, with D possibly being TRBD1 (5 bases). Between the trimmed V and J ends, which lost 7 bases and 3 bases, there was a span of 10 bases. This CDR3 contains 12 residues. This CDR3 reads CASTTDSYEQYF. CDR3 nucleotides: TGTGCCAGCACCACTGACAGCTACGAGCAGTACTTC.

The chain has TRBV27 and TRBJ1-5; D remains unclear. The CDR3 extends over 12 amino acids. The V gene's germline CDR1 is MNHEY and CDR2 SMNVEV (reference sequence). Trimming took off 2 bases at V and 8 bases at J, with 7 bases between the two ends. CDR3 DNA: TGTGCCAGCAGTTTAGGGCGGGAGCCCCAGCATTTT. This gives the protein CASSLGREPQHF.

V gene TRBV19 combines with J gene TRBJ1-1; 9 positions match TRBD1. In germline, CDR1 is LNHDA, CDR2 SQIVND (reference sequence). CDR3 size: 13 residues. V was clipped by 4 bases and J by 6 bases; unmatched bases: 3. CDR3 nucleotide sequence: TGTGCCAGTAGTAGACAGGGGGTAGCTGAAGCTTTCTTT. It codes for CASSRQGVAEAFF. The full variable domain, in which reference TRBV19 and TRBJ1-1 provide the parts outside the CDR3, is DGGITQSPKYLFRKEGQNVTLSCEQNLNHDAMYWYRQDPGQGLRLIYYSQIVNDFQKGDIAEGYSVSREKKESFPLTVTSAQKNPTAFYLCASSRQGVAEAFFGQGTRLTVV.

V usage is TRBV4-1 and J usage is TRBJ2-7; 7 positions agree with TRBD1. CDR3 length: 16 amino acids. V gave up 0 bases and J gave up 3 bases; unmatched junction bases: 8. Germline V CDR1 and CDR2: MGHRA, YSYEKL. CDR3 residues: CASSQDSQGIFYEQYF. CDR3 coding DNA: TGCGCCAGCAGCCAAGACTCACAGGGGATTTTCTACGAGCAGTACTTC.

This rearrangement joins TRBV3-1 (or the pseudogene TRBV3-2) to TRBJ2-2; TRBD2 matches at 7 bases. This CDR3 spans 16 amino acids. The V segment lost 4 bases and the J segment 4 bases; nucleotides outside the gene matches: 9. Germline CDR1 is LGHDT and CDR2 is YNNKEL (reference sequence). The CDR3, as DNA: TGTGCCAGCAGCCGAGCGGGGAAGGGATTCACCGGGGAGCTGTTTTTT. It codes for CASSRAGKGFTGELFF.

The chain joins TRBV14 to TRBJ1-2; D not resolved. CDR3 length: 16 amino acids. The V end lost 5 bases, the J end lost 6 bases, and 22 bases lay between the germline ends. The germline V gene encodes CDR1 SGHDN and CDR2 FVKESK. CDR3 region: CASSLDMLAGSHGYTF. The CDR3 nucleotides read TGTGCCAGCAGCTTAGACATGTTGGCTGGATCCCATGGCTACACCTTC.

V usage is TRBV15 and J usage is TRBJ2-3; the match to TRBD1 covers 11 bases. Trimming at V came to 2 bases and at J to 4 bases, leaving 2 bases not matched to a gene. Germline V gene data show CDR1 as LNHNV and CDR2 as YYDKDF (reference sequence). The CDR3 length is 15 residues. The CDR3 region has the DNA TGTGCCACCAGCAGACGGACAGGGGGCGCAGATACGCAGTATTTT. Its protein product is CATSRRTGGADTQYF.

This clone was counted between two and nine times. The chain recombines TRBV30 with TRBJ1-5; no clear D. The CDR3 contains 10 residues. V was trimmed by 6 bases and J by 7 bases, leaving 7 bases between them. The germline V gene has CDR1 GTSNPN and CDR2 SVGIG (reference sequence). CDR3 nucleotides: TGTGCCTGCGCGGAACAGCCCCAGCATTTT. Translation: CACAEQPQHF.

J is TRBJ2-7 and V is TRBV7-2, with TRBD1 matching over 7 bases. With 4 bases clipped from V and 2 bases from J, the junction kept 5 bases outside the gene matches. Germline assignment: CDR1 SGHTA and CDR2 FQGNSA. The CDR3 is 14 amino acids. CDR3 region: CASSWGQQAYEQYF. As DNA, the CDR3 is TGTGCCAGCAGCTGGGGACAGCAAGCCTACGAGCAGTACTTC.

The chain recombines TRBV29-1 with TRBJ1-5; D is perhaps TRBD1 (6 bases). Germline V gives CDR1 SQVTM, CDR2 ANQGSEA. The CDR3 is made up of 13 amino acids. The V end lost 4 bases, the J end lost 4 bases, and 11 bases lay between the germline ends. CDR3 amino acids: CSVGAGVNQPQHF. CDR3 nucleotides: TGCAGCGTTGGGGCAGGGGTAAATCAGCCCCAGCATTTT. Full variable domain (missing parts from reference TRBV29-1 and TRBJ1-5): SAVISQKPSRDICQRGTSLTIQCQVDSQVTMMFWYRQQPGQSLTLIATANQGSEATYESGFVIDKFPISRPNLTFSTLTVSNMSPEDSSIYLCSVGAGVNQPQHFGDGTRLSIL.

This rearrangement joins TRBV27 to TRBJ1-5; a weak D match, TRBD1 (6 bases). This CDR3 has 16 amino acids. Trimming removed 7 bases at V and 0 bases at J, with 16 bases between. The germline CDR1 and CDR2 sequences are MNHEY and SMNVEV (reference sequence). In nucleotides, the CDR3 is TGTGCCAGCACCCTCAAGACAGGCCATAGCAATCAGCCCCAGCATTTT. Translating it yields CASTLKTGHSNQPQHF.

The gene calls are TRBV10-3 and TRBJ1-2; the D gene is possibly TRBD1 (5 bases). Germline V gene data show CDR1 as ENHRY and CDR2 as SYGVKD. V lost 3 bases, J lost 5 bases, and 13 bases lay in between. This CDR3 spans 14 amino acids. The CDR3 is CAISDGGNTYGYTF. The CDR3 nucleotides read TGTGCCATCAGTGATGGGGGGAATACGTATGGCTACACCTTC.

This clone has just one count. The J gene is TRBJ1-6, the V gene TRBV7-9; D uncertain. CDR3 size: 11 residues. In germline, CDR1 is SEHNR, CDR2 FQNEAQ (reference sequence). V gave up 4 bases and J gave up 7 bases, with 2 bases separating them. The CDR3 sequence is CASSSNSPLHF. The CDR3 region has the DNA TGTGCCAGCAGCTCGAATTCACCCCTCCACTTT.

The chain has TRBV7-9 and TRBJ2-5; TRBD1 agrees at 7 bases. This CDR3 is 14 amino acids long. Germline assignment: CDR1 SEHNR and CDR2 FQNEAQ (reference sequence). Trimming removed 4 bases from V and 1 base from J; junction bases left unmatched: 3. The CDR3 here is CASSSGQSQETQYF. Here the CDR3 DNA reads TGTGCCAGCAGCTCGGGACAGAGCCAAGAGACCCAGTACTTC.

This clone has only a few counts. The rearrangement uses TRBV4-1 and TRBJ1-2; 7 bases agree with TRBD1. Germline assignment: CDR1 MGHRA and CDR2 YSYEKL. The CDR3 consists of 18 residues. With 4 bases clipped from V and 1 base from J, the junction kept 15 bases outside the gene matches. CDR3 loop: CASSPGNGQAAFNYGYTF. CDR3 sequence (DNA): TGCGCCAGCAGCCCGGGGAATGGACAGGCCGCGTTTAACTATGGCTACACCTTC.

V and J are TRBV7-7 and TRBJ2-7, with TRBD1 matching over 9 bases. Losses at the gene ends were 5 bases for V and 6 bases for J; bases not matched to a gene: 23. This CDR3 spans 19 amino acids. The V gene's germline CDR1 is SSHAT and CDR2 FNYEAQ (reference sequence). CDR3 nucleotide sequence: TGTGCCAGCAGCGAAAGGACAGGGGAAGAGTCCACTCCTATTTCCGAGCAGTACTTC. Protein sequence: CASSERTGEESTPISEQYF.

The chain joins TRBV5-1 to TRBJ2-7; D is perhaps TRBD2 (5 bases). Germline CDR1 and CDR2: SGHRS and YFSETQ. CDR3 length equals 15 residues. V lost 0 bases and J lost 3, with 13 bases in between. The CDR3 protein is CASSLAAGKGYEQYF. CDR3 bases: TGCGCCAGCAGCTTGGCCGCCGGGAAGGGCTACGAGCAGTACTTC.

This chain connects TRBV28 to TRBJ1-6, with no clear D. The CDR3 runs to 15 residues. Germline V gene data show CDR1 as MDHEN and CDR2 as SYDVKM. V was clipped by 5 bases and J by 5 bases, with 13 bases between them. The chain's CDR3 is CASSPGDRHNSPLHF. The CDR3 nucleotides are TGTGCCAGCAGTCCCGGAGATCGGCATAATTCACCCCTCCACTTT. Together with reference TRBV28 and TRBJ1-6, the CDR3 gives the full variable domain: DVKVTQSSRYLVKRTGEKVFLECVQDMDHENMFWYRQDPGLGLRLIYFSYDVKMKEKGDIPEGYSVSREKKERFSLILESASTNQTSMYLCASSPGDRHNSPLHFGNGTRLTVT.

The chain has TRBV5-1 and TRBJ2-5; D unresolved. In germline, CDR1 is SGHRS, CDR2 YFSETQ. The CDR3 loop spans 15 amino acids. Trimming removed 0 bases at V and 3 bases at J, with 12 bases between. Here the CDR3 DNA reads TGCGCCAGCAGCTTGGTTAGGAGAGACGAAGAGACCCAGTACTTC. Translation gives CASSLVRRDEETQYF.

The chain employs TRBV19 and TRBJ2-4; 8 nucleotides match TRBD2. This CDR3 has 16 amino acids. The J segment lost 3 bases and the V segment lost 5 bases, leaving 9 bases of the junction unmatched. CDR1 is LNHDA, CDR2 SQIVND, per germline (reference sequence). The CDR3 is CASSPLAGGGKNIQYF. DNA of the CDR3: TGTGCCAGTAGTCCTCTGGCGGGAGGTGGCAAAAACATTCAGTACTTC.

This clone was found once. The chain links TRBV5-1 to TRBJ2-1, with TRBD2 as a possible D gene (5 bases). V lost 2 bases and J lost 11, with 17 bases in between. The CDR3 totals 14 residues. Germline values: CDR1 SGHRS, CDR2 YFSETQ. This CDR3 is CASSFGDASSQQFF. CDR3 sequence (DNA): TGCGCCAGCAGCTTCGGGGATGCGAGCTCCCAGCAGTTCTTC.

The chain is built from TRBV4-3 and TRBJ1-2; TRBD1 agrees at 9 bases. Germline V lookup: CDR1 LGHNA, CDR2 YSLEER. This CDR3 comprises 17 residues. V dropped 0 bases and J dropped 2; count of bases not matched to a gene: 7. In DNA, the CDR3 is TGCGCCAGCAGCCAAGATCAGTGGACAGGGGTCAACTATGGCTACACCTTC. Translating it yields CASSQDQWTGVNYGYTF.

This CDR3 reads CASSFQGNTEAFF. The CDR3 region has the DNA TGTGCCAGCAGCTTTCAGGGGAACACTGAAGCTTTCTTT. The rearrangement uses TRBV7-3 and TRBJ1-1; TRBD1 might be the D (5 bases). Germline V gene data show CDR1 as SGHTA and CDR2 as FQGTGA. The ends were cut back, 3 bases at V and 1 base at J, with 6 bases in the middle. The CDR3 is made up of 13 amino acids.

J is TRBJ2-7 and V is TRBV19; 8 bases align to TRBD1. V lost 5 bases to trimming and J lost 3 bases; unmatched junction nucleotides: 9. Germline V gene data show CDR1 as LNHDA and CDR2 as SQIVND (reference sequence). This CDR3 contains 15 residues. The CDR3 DNA reads TGTGCCAGTAGTCCTAAGGGACAGGCCCACTACGAGCAGTACTTC. Translation: CASSPKGQAHYEQYF. Combining the CDR3 with reference TRBV19 and TRBJ2-7 gives the whole variable domain DGGITQSPKYLFRKEGQNVTLSCEQNLNHDAMYWYRQDPGQGLRLIYYSQIVNDFQKGDIAEGYSVSREKKESFPLTVTSAQKNPTAFYLCASSPKGQAHYEQYFGPGTRLTVT.

Notes on this clone: The sample carries other DNA sequences with the same CDR3. The CDR3 protein is CASSLDPGQGTEAFF. CDR3 coding DNA: TGTGCCAGCAGCTTAGACCCGGGACAGGGAACTGAAGCTTTCTTT. This chain connects TRBV7-6 to TRBJ1-1; the match to TRBD1 covers 9 bases. The CDR3 is made up of 15 amino acids. Germline CDR1 SGHVS, CDR2 FNYEAQ. Unmatched junction bases numbered 5, after V lost 1 base and J lost 5 bases.

The rearrangement joins TRBV10-3 to TRBJ1-1, with 8 nucleotides matching TRBD1. CDR3 length: 14 amino acids. CDR1 and CDR2 (germline): ENHRY, SYGVKD. The V segment lost 6 bases and the J segment 5 bases; nucleotides outside the gene matches: 8. CDR3 protein: CAIRERTGRTEAFF. Here the CDR3 DNA reads TGTGCCATCAGGGAGAGGACAGGGAGAACTGAAGCTTTCTTT.

The V and J genes are TRBV6-2 or TRBV6-3 and TRBJ1-2, with TRBD1 matching 11 bases. V shed 5 bases, J shed 6 bases, and the junction held 5 bases outside the gene matches. Germline V lookup: CDR1 MNHEY, CDR2 SVGEGT. CDR3 length: 14 amino acids. CDR3 sequence reads: CASSMDRGQNGYTF. CDR3 DNA: TGTGCCAGCAGTATGGACAGGGGGCAAAATGGCTACACCTTC.

DNA of the CDR3: TGCGCCAGCAGCTTGCCCCAGGGGAACATGGGAGAGCAGTACTTC. Protein product: CASSLPQGNMGEQYF. This rearrangement joins TRBV5-1 to TRBJ2-7, with a weak D call TRBD1 (6 bases). Germline loops: CDR1 SGHRS, CDR2 YFSETQ. Trimming shortened V by 1 base and J by 7 bases, and 18 bases separated the two germline ends. The CDR3 has 15 residues.